These 19 T cell receptor beta chains came from one sample sequenced in a study of shared clonotypes between healthy human individuals. This table comes from immunoSEQ multiplex PCR, and its TCRdb copy is limited to in-frame clones, with some not included. The sample holds roughly 1.5 million clones, 95% to 99% seen once. The sample was naive CD4+ T cells sorted from blood. Subset reported: CD45RA+ positively selected. All receptors come from a man aged 25-45 years in good health.

This clone was detected once. CDR3 residues: CASIPRDRGGTQYF. CDR3 coding DNA: TGTGCCAGCATCCCTCGGGACAGGGGAGGGACCCAGTACTTC. The chain combines TRBV2 with TRBJ2-5; TRBD1 matches 10 bases. Unmatched junction bases numbered 9, after V lost 7 bases and J lost 7 bases. Germline CDR1 SNHLY, CDR2 FYNNEI. The CDR3 length is 14 residues. Full variable domain (remainder filled in from reference TRBV2 and TRBJ2-5): EPEVTQTPSHQVTQMGQEVILRCVPISNHLYFYWYRQILGQKVEFLVSFYNNEISEKSEIFDDQFSVERPDGSNFTLKIRSTKLEDSAMYFCASIPRDRGGTQYFGPGTRLLVL.

The sample holds one count of this clone. V and J are TRBV19 and TRBJ2-7; the D call may be TRBD1 or TRBD2 (5 bases each). This CDR3 has 15 amino acids. Germline-derived CDR1 and CDR2 are LNHDA and SQIVND (reference sequence). Trimming pared 3 bases from V and 4 bases from J, leaving 16 bases between. This chain's CDR3 is CASSMTGGGFYEQYF. CDR3 bases: TGTGCCAGTAGTATGACGGGTGGGGGATTTTACGAGCAGTACTTC.

The chain recombines TRBV9 with TRBJ1-3, with 7 bases identical to TRBD1. Per the germline V gene, CDR1 is SGDLS and CDR2 is YYNGEE. The J segment lost 4 bases and the V segment lost 3 bases, leaving 10 bases of the junction unmatched. This CDR3 is built from 16 residues. The CDR3 nucleotides read TGTGCCAGCAGCGCTGTTACAGGGGTGGGAGGAAACACCATATATTTT. Protein product: CASSAVTGVGGNTIYF.

V is TRBV7-9 and J is TRBJ1-1, with D uncertain. Trimming stripped 2 bases from V and 10 bases from J, with 14 bases between. CDR1 and CDR2 from the germline V gene are SEHNR and FQNEAQ (reference sequence). The CDR3 loop spans 13 amino acids. The CDR3 spells CASSLKPVVTAFF. The CDR3 DNA is TGTGCCAGCAGCTTAAAACCGGTCGTAACAGCTTTCTTT.

The genes are TRBV21-1 and TRBJ1-3; the table's D call of TRBD1 was not tested on the DNA. TRBV21-1 is deemed a pseudogene. This CDR3 region has 18 residues. The CDR3 here is CASSARQGRSIFGNTIYF. Written as DNA, the CDR3 is TGTGCCAGCAGCGCTCGACAGGGCCGATCTATTTTTGGAAACACCATATATTTT.

The chain employs TRBV5-1 and TRBJ2-3; 8 bases line up with TRBD2. The CDR3 consists of 15 residues. Unmatched junction bases numbered 9, after V lost 5 bases and J lost 4 bases. Germline CDR1 SGHRS, CDR2 YFSETQ. The CDR3 reads CASSSSSGSPDTQYF. DNA for the CDR3: TGCGCCAGCAGTTCCTCCAGCGGGAGCCCAGATACGCAGTATTTT.

This clone was picked up one time. The chain couples TRBV27 to TRBJ2-1; 9 bases align to TRBD1. The J segment lost 6 bases and the V segment lost 1 base, leaving 13 bases of the junction unmatched. The germline V gene encodes CDR1 MNHEY and CDR2 SMNVEV (reference sequence). This CDR3 has 18 amino acids. This CDR3 reads CASSLFVWGQGDSNEQFF. The CDR3 DNA follows: TGTGCCAGCAGTTTATTCGTTTGGGGACAGGGCGATTCCAATGAGCAGTTCTTC.

The J gene is TRBJ1-4, the V gene TRBV7-9; D gene unclear. V gave up 2 bases and J gave up 3 bases, with 10 bases separating them. Germline V gives CDR1 SEHNR, CDR2 FQNEAQ (reference sequence). The CDR3 length is 15 residues. The CDR3: CASSLQTTPNEKLFF. CDR3 nucleotide sequence: TGTGCCAGCAGCTTACAAACAACTCCTAATGAAAAACTGTTTTTT.

The V call is TRBV6-6, the J call TRBJ2-7; the D is unclear. Trimming took 2 bases from V and 7 from J, leaving 12 bases between them. The length of the CDR3 is 13 residues. The germline gives CDR1 MNHNY, CDR2 SVGAGI (reference sequence). The CDR3 region has the DNA TGTGCCAGCAGTTACGCCCTGTTGGGGGAGCAGTACTTC. It yields the protein CASSYALLGEQYF.

This CDR3 reads CASTHGGLSVGGNTIYF. The CDR3 DNA follows: TGTGCCAGCACCCACGGCGGGCTGTCGGTCGGTGGAAACACCATATATTTT. The chain is built from TRBV7-9 and TRBJ1-3; no reliable D call. Germline assignment: CDR1 SEHNR and CDR2 FQNEAQ (reference sequence). V dropped 7 bases and J dropped 3 bases, with 22 bases sitting between them. The CDR3 contains 17 residues.

In regard to this clone: Other DNA sequences of this sample code for an identical CDR3. This chain links TRBV27 with TRBJ1-1, with D uncertain. The V and J ends lost 4 bases and 0 bases respectively, with 9 bases between them. The CDR3 is 14 residues long. Germline values: CDR1 MNHEY, CDR2 SMNVEV (reference sequence). The CDR3 spells CASSSPGLNTEAFF. In DNA, the CDR3 is TGTGCCAGCAGTTCGCCGGGGTTGAACACTGAAGCTTTCTTT.

This clone appeared a single time. This CDR3 reads CASSLRGEGFTDTQYF. The CDR3 bases are TGTGCCAGCAGCTTAAGGGGCGAGGGTTTTACAGATACGCAGTATTTT. This chain links TRBV7-3 with TRBJ2-3; either TRBD1 or TRBD2 may supply D (5 bases each). CDR3 length: 16 residues. The germline V gene has CDR1 SGHTA and CDR2 FQGTGA. Between the trimmed V and J ends, which lost 1 base and 3 bases, there was a span of 14 bases.

The gene calls are TRBV7-8 and TRBJ2-7; 7 nucleotides match TRBD1. CDR1 and CDR2 (germline): SGHVS, FQNEAQ. Trimming cost V 5 bases and J 0 bases; bases outside gene matches: 10. The CDR3 loop spans 16 amino acids. The CDR3 sequence: CASSIYRQGSSYEQYF. CDR3 DNA sequence: TGTGCCAGCAGCATCTACCGACAGGGAAGCTCCTACGAGCAGTACTTC.

The V gene is TRBV7-6, the J gene TRBJ1-3, with a possible D match to TRBD1 (5 bases). Germline V gene sequence: CDR1 SGHVS, CDR2 FNYEAQ. This CDR3 contains 16 residues. The V end lost 2 bases, the J end lost 2 bases, and 13 bases lay between the germline ends. The CDR3 DNA reads TGTGCCAGCAGCTTAAATCTGGGGGAGGCTGGAAACACCATATATTTT. This gives the protein CASSLNLGEAGNTIYF.

The chain combines TRBV27 with TRBJ1-1; D is unresolved. Germline loops: CDR1 MNHEY, CDR2 SMNVEV (reference sequence). V lost 3 bases to trimming and J lost 2 bases, with 16 bases between them. The CDR3 is 16 amino acids. The CDR3 DNA reads TGTGCCAGCAGTTTGATAGCCAGAAGGGCTAACACTGAAGCTTTCTTT. This sequence encodes CASSLIARRANTEAFF.

This chain connects TRBV7-6 to TRBJ2-5; possible D gene TRBD2, 5 bases. The ends were cut back, 5 bases at V and 5 bases at J, with 12 bases in the middle. Germline V gene lookup returns CDR1 SGHVS and CDR2 FNYEAQ. The CDR3 length is 13 residues. This chain's CDR3 is CASSPRALETQYF. CDR3 DNA sequence: TGTGCCAGCAGCCCGAGGGCTTTGGAGACCCAGTACTTC.

V is TRBV7-9 and J is TRBJ2-7; D possibly corresponds to TRBD2 (6 bases). This CDR3 spans 15 amino acids. Trimming shortened V by 4 bases and J by 2 bases, and 15 bases separated the two germline ends. Germline CDR1 SEHNR, CDR2 FQNEAQ (reference sequence). The CDR3 loop is CASSSTGLLTYEQYF. In DNA, the CDR3 is TGTGCCAGCAGCTCGACGGGACTTCTTACCTACGAGCAGTACTTC.

For the CDR3, the DNA is TGCGCCAGCAGCTCTCAGGTGGGACCTGAAGCTTTCTTT. Protein product: CASSSQVGPEAFF. The chain uses TRBV5-1 and TRBJ1-1, with TRBD1 as a possible D gene (5 bases). Between the trimmed V and J ends, which lost 3 bases and 6 bases, there was a span of 12 bases. This CDR3 region has 13 residues. CDR1 is SGHRS, CDR2 YFSETQ, per germline.

The V call is TRBV5-1, the J call TRBJ2-5; the D is unclear. The CDR3 contains 17 residues. The germline CDR1 and CDR2 sequences are SGHRS and YFSETQ. Deletions cut 0 bases from V and 5 bases from J, with 20 bases between. CDR3 sequence (DNA): TGCGCCAGCAGCTTGGGGAAGAGGACCGTCCTTGAGGAGACCCAGTACTTC. Translating gives CASSLGKRTVLEETQYF.